Each of the 29 T cell receptor beta chains below was sequenced from the same sample in a study of PD-1 blockade in classical Hodgkin lymphoma (dated by TCRdb to the early 2020s). The time point label, read with the paper, signifies: cycle 4 day 1 (C4D1), after 5 to 7 weeks of nivolumab. All trial patients had relapsed after autologous stem cell transplantation, with cohorts A, B and C differing in prior brentuximab vedotin exposure. Library preparation was by the immunoSEQ multiplex PCR assay. In TCRdb, the immuneACCESS table is reduced to in-frame sequences with V and J assigned. These tables do not hold every clone; where another copy was compared, an unresolved V gene accounts for under half, and the others remain unexplained. Here the sample has fewer than 95,000 clones; 83% occur a single time. The ten largest clones take up about 18% of the sample. The starting material was peripheral blood mononuclear cells (PBMCs), obtained before the fourth cycle of nivolumab. These receptor sequences come from a human donor with classical Hodgkin lymphoma.

This chain uses TRBV7-2 with TRBJ2-5; 9 nucleotides align to TRBD2. The J segment lost 0 bases and the V segment lost 5 bases, leaving 7 bases of the junction unmatched. The CDR3 has 16 amino acids. In germline, CDR1 is SGHTA, CDR2 FQGNSA. The CDR3 DNA reads as TGTGCCAGCAGCCCGCGGGGGGGCGGGTACCAAGAGACCCAGTACTTC. Protein: CASSPRGGGYQETQYF.

This clone was counted only a few times. V is TRBV5-6 and J is TRBJ2-1; no reliable D call. CDR1 SGHDT and CDR2 YYEEEE come from the germline V gene. The CDR3 totals 14 residues. V lost 4 bases and J lost 4, with 12 bases in between. The DNA of the CDR3 is TGTGCCAGCAGCCCCCAGAATGGATACAATGAGCAGTTCTTC. It specifies CASSPQNGYNEQFF.

The rearrangement joins TRBV11-2 to TRBJ2-2; the match to TRBD2 covers 11 bases. Trimming at V came to 1 base and at J to 4 bases, leaving 11 bases not matched to a gene. This CDR3 is 19 amino acids long. Germline V gene data show CDR1 as SGHAT and CDR2 as FQNNGV. CDR3 bases: TGTGCCAGCAGCTTAGTGGTTGCGGGGGGACTAGCGGCCACCGGGGAGCTGTTTTTT. Translating gives CASSLVVAGGLAATGELFF.

CDR3 nucleotides: TGTGCCTGGAGTCACCTAGCGGGAGGGCCGGGTGAGCAGTTCTTC. Amino acid sequence: CAWSHLAGGPGEQFF. The rearrangement joins TRBV30 to TRBJ2-1, with TRBD2 matching 12 bases. This CDR3 has 15 residues. CDR1 GTSNPN and CDR2 SVGIG come from the germline V gene (reference sequence). The trim removed 2 bases at V and 9 bases at J, leaving 8 bases unmatched.

J is TRBJ2-7 and V is TRBV6-1; D gene unclear. The CDR3 contains 14 residues. The germline V gene encodes CDR1 MNHNS and CDR2 SASEGT. Trimming removed 4 bases at V and 2 bases at J, with 12 bases between. The CDR3 coding sequence is TGTGCCAGCAGTGCCGGGCGGATTGCCTACGAGCAGTACTTC. It translates to CASSAGRIAYEQYF.

This chain connects TRBV10-3 to TRBJ2-1, with TRBD1 matching 8 bases. CDR1 and CDR2 from the germline V gene are ENHRY and SYGVKD. The CDR3 extends over 12 amino acids. V dropped 5 bases and J dropped 8; count of bases not matched to a gene: 2. DNA for the CDR3: TGTGCCATCAGTAGACAGGGGTATGAGCAGTTCTTC. Amino acid sequence: CAISRQGYEQFF.

The chain has TRBV5-1 and TRBJ2-1, with 7 nucleotides matching TRBD2. J gave up 8 bases and V 0 bases, and 11 bases lay outside the gene matches. This CDR3 is 16 amino acids long. Germline CDR1 and CDR2: SGHRS and YFSETQ. Here the CDR3 reads CASSLERGGSWDEQFF. In DNA form, the CDR3 reads TGCGCCAGCAGCTTGGAGCGGGGAGGGTCATGGGATGAGCAGTTCTTC. Filled out from reference TRBV5-1 and TRBJ2-1, the complete variable domain reads KAGVTQTPRYLIKTRGQQVTLSCSPISGHRSVSWYQQTPGQGLQFLFEYFSETQRNKGNFPGRFSGRQFSNSRSEMNVSTLELGDSALYLCASSLERGGSWDEQFFGPGTRLTVL.

The CDR3 region is CASSEGSEFEQFF. The CDR3 nucleotides read TGTGCCAGCAGTGAAGGCAGCGAGTTTGAGCAGTTCTTC. The J gene is TRBJ2-1, the V gene TRBV6-4; D ambiguous. From germline, CDR1 is MRHNA and CDR2 SNTAGT. The CDR3 loop spans 13 amino acids. V lost 3 bases to trimming and J lost 9 bases, with 12 bases between them.

This clone showed up just a few times. The chain joins TRBV7-9 to TRBJ1-2; no definite D call. CDR1 and CDR2 (germline): SEHNR, FQNEAQ (reference sequence). The CDR3 loop spans 15 amino acids. The germline V and J ends were trimmed by 0 bases and 0 bases, with 8 bases remaining between them. The CDR3, as DNA: TGTGCCAGCAGCTTAGCAACACGAGCTAACTATGGCTACACCTTC. As protein: CASSLATRANYGYTF. The full variable domain, with the rest looked up from reference TRBV7-9 and TRBJ1-2, is DTGVSQNPRHKITKRGQNVTFRCDPISEHNRLYWYRQTLGQGPEFLTYFQNEAQLEKSRLLSDRFSAERPKGSFSTLEIQRTEQGDSAMYLCASSLATRANYGYTFGSGTRLTVV.

This chain joins TRBV29-1 and TRBJ2-3; tentative D call: TRBD1 (5 bases). CDR1 is SQVTM and CDR2 is ANQGSEA in the germline V gene. With 4 bases removed from V and 3 bases from J, the gap between germline ends came to 11 bases. The CDR3 spans 13 residues. The CDR3 nucleotides read TGCAGCGTTGGTTCGGACACAACAGATACGCAGTATTTT. The encoded protein is CSVGSDTTDTQYF.

The chain employs TRBV29-1 and TRBJ2-2, with 11 positions matching TRBD1. In germline, CDR1 is SQVTM, CDR2 ANQGSEA. The V gene end was trimmed by 4 bases and the J gene end by 4 bases; junction bases not matched to a gene: 2. The CDR3 spans 14 residues. In nucleotides, the CDR3 is TGCAGCGTTGGGGACAGGGGGGGCACCGGGGAGCTGTTTTTT. Translated: CSVGDRGGTGELFF.

The V and J genes are TRBV2 and TRBJ2-1; the D gene is possibly TRBD1 (5 bases). The germline V gene has CDR1 SNHLY and CDR2 FYNNEI. The V gene lost 11 bases and the J gene lost 4 bases, with 21 bases spanning the gap. CDR3 size: 15 residues. The CDR3 region has the DNA TGTGCCGGCCAAAGAGGTACAGGTAAATACAATGAGCAGTTCTTC. Amino acid sequence: CAGQRGTGKYNEQFF.

V gene TRBV5-5 combines with J gene TRBJ2-7; TRBD2 aligns across 12 bases. The CDR3 runs 17 residues. Germline CDR1 reads SGHKS; CDR2 reads YYEKEE (reference sequence). V gave up 4 bases and J gave up 4 bases; unmatched junction bases: 12. CDR3 coding DNA: TGTGCCAGCAGCCCTCTTCCCCCTAGCGGGAGGGTGTACGAGCAGTACTTC. This encodes CASSPLPPSGRVYEQYF.

Details on this clone: Additional DNA sequences in this sample encode the identical CDR3. The chain has TRBV6-1 and TRBJ2-5; D is unresolved. The CDR3 spans 10 residues. Germline CDR1 reads MNHNS; CDR2 reads SASEGT. With 8 bases removed from V and 5 bases from J, the gap between germline ends came to 6 bases. The CDR3 DNA reads TGTGCCAGCCGGCGGGAGACCCAGTACTTC. Translated, it gives CASRRETQYF.

This clone was seen a single time. The chain links TRBV7-2 to TRBJ2-7; perhaps TRBD2 as D (6 bases). V lost 0 bases to trimming and J lost 4 bases, with 7 bases between them. The germline CDR1 and CDR2 sequences are SGHTA and FQGNSA. CDR3 length: 13 residues. The CDR3 here is CASSLAGGYEQYF. The CDR3 DNA reads TGTGCCAGCAGCTTAGCGGGAGGTTACGAGCAGTACTTC.

The V gene is TRBV12-5, the J gene TRBJ2-7, with D possibly being TRBD2 (6 bases). Per the germline V gene, CDR1 is LGHNT and CDR2 is FRNRAP. There are 14 residues in the CDR3. Trimming took off 6 bases at V and 8 bases at J, with 20 bases between the two ends. The CDR3 DNA sequence: TGTGCTAGTGGCCCCGGCGGGACGCCTTTGAAGCAGTACTTC. It yields the protein CASGPGGTPLKQYF.

This clone was seen a handful of times. Written as DNA, the CDR3 is TGTGCCAGCAGCCCGGGGTCGGGCCTCGCCGGGGAGCTGTTTTTT. Its protein is CASSPGSGLAGELFF. The rearrangement uses TRBV6-5 and TRBJ2-2; TRBD2 might be the D (5 bases). Germline lookup yields CDR1 MNHEY and CDR2 SVGAGI. V was pared by 6 bases and J by 6 bases, with 17 bases between. The CDR3 is 15 residues long.

This chain joins TRBV7-2 and TRBJ2-1; 9 nucleotides line up with TRBD2. This CDR3 is built from 14 residues. Germline CDR1 reads SGHTA; CDR2 reads FQGNSA. V shed 5 bases and J 6 bases; nucleotides not matched to a gene: 5. CDR3 DNA: TGTGCCAGCAGCCCGGGACTAGCCACCAATGAGCAGTTCTTC. Translation: CASSPGLATNEQFF.

The V and J genes are TRBV7-2 and TRBJ2-3, with 12 nucleotides matching TRBD2. The germline V gene encodes CDR1 SGHTA and CDR2 FQGNSA. V shed 1 base, J shed 4 bases, and the junction held 6 bases outside the gene matches. The CDR3 has 17 residues. The CDR3 protein is CASSLGLAGGRSDTQYF. The CDR3 region has the DNA TGTGCCAGCAGCTTAGGGCTAGCGGGAGGGCGGTCAGATACGCAGTATTTT.

The chain has TRBV4-1 and TRBJ1-4; D uncertain. The germline gives CDR1 MGHRA, CDR2 YSYEKL. There are 15 residues in the CDR3. The V end was cut by 4 bases, the J end by 0 bases, with 9 bases between. For the CDR3, the DNA is TGCGCCAGCAGCCCCCGAGCTGCAACTAATGAAAAACTGTTTTTT. Its translation is CASSPRAATNEKLFF.

V and J are TRBV7-6 and TRBJ1-1, with a possible D match to TRBD1 (5 bases). The germline V gene has CDR1 SGHVS and CDR2 FNYEAQ. This CDR3 spans 15 amino acids. The V end was cut by 1 base, the J end by 0 bases, with 9 bases between. CDR3 loop: CASSLGGVMNTEAFF. The CDR3 DNA follows: TGTGCCAGCAGCTTAGGGGGGGTTATGAACACTGAAGCTTTCTTT.

This clone showed up just once. The rearrangement links TRBV2 to TRBJ2-5, with D tentatively TRBD2 (5 bases). This CDR3 region has 15 residues. CDR1 is SNHLY and CDR2 is FYNNEI in the germline V gene. The V gene lost 4 bases and the J gene lost 5 bases, with 17 bases spanning the gap. The CDR3 loop is CASSVRGRSRETQYF. Here the CDR3 DNA reads TGTGCCAGCAGTGTGAGAGGGAGAAGTAGGGAGACCCAGTACTTC.

The V call is TRBV29-1, the J call TRBJ2-7; D perhaps matches TRBD2 (5 bases). The CDR3 extends over 12 amino acids. Deletions cut 4 bases from V and 0 bases from J, with 7 bases between. CDR1 and CDR2 (germline): SQVTM, ANQGSEA. The CDR3 protein is CSVGTGSYEQYF. As DNA, the CDR3 is TGCAGCGTTGGGACTGGCTCCTACGAGCAGTACTTC.

The J gene is TRBJ2-7, the V gene TRBV5-6; weak D call: TRBD1 (6 bases). Trimming cost V 7 bases and J 4 bases, with 15 bases left between them. Germline V gives CDR1 SGHDT, CDR2 YYEEEE. The CDR3 totals 13 residues. The CDR3 protein is CASGRAGEYEQYF. CDR3 sequence (DNA): TGTGCCAGCGGGCGGGCAGGGGAATACGAGCAGTACTTC.

The chain joins TRBV10-3 to TRBJ2-3; D is ambiguous. This CDR3 contains 13 residues. Looked up from germline, CDR1 is ENHRY and CDR2 is SYGVKD. The germline V and J ends were trimmed by 7 bases and 5 bases, with 13 bases remaining between them. The CDR3 reads CAIKESIGDTQYF. DNA for the CDR3: TGTGCCATCAAGGAGAGCATCGGAGATACGCAGTATTTT.

The rearrangement joins TRBV30 to TRBJ1-3; maybe TRBD1 (6 bases). Germline-derived CDR1 and CDR2 are GTSNPN and SVGIG (reference sequence). The CDR3 is 15 amino acids. Between the trimmed V and J ends, which lost 0 bases and 4 bases, there was a span of 13 bases. CDR3 in DNA: TGTGCCTGGAGTGTTACCGGGACACAAGGAAACACCATATATTTT. This gives the protein CAWSVTGTQGNTIYF.

CDR3 DNA: TGTGCCATCAGTGTTGGGAAAGGGGCCGGGGAGCTGTTTTTT. It specifies CAISVGKGAGELFF. The chain links TRBV10-3 to TRBJ2-2; the D gene is possibly TRBD1 (5 bases). Germline CDR1 and CDR2: ENHRY and SYGVKD. V lost 4 bases to trimming and J lost 6 bases, with 12 bases between them. This CDR3 is 14 amino acids long.

This clone was seen just once. The chain carries TRBV11-2 and TRBJ2-7; 11 bases agree with TRBD2. Per germline, CDR1 SGHAT and CDR2 FQNNGV. The CDR3 is 15 amino acids. V trimming: 7 bases; J trimming: 7 bases; junction bases outside the gene matches: 12. The CDR3 loop is CASTILAGGPGEQYF. The CDR3, as DNA: TGTGCCAGCACCATCTTAGCGGGAGGGCCGGGAGAGCAGTACTTC.

The gene calls are TRBV7-2 and TRBJ2-5; TRBD1 might be the D (6 bases). This CDR3 contains 15 residues. V lost 1 base to trimming and J lost 2 bases, with 11 bases between them. Germline CDR1 is SGHTA and CDR2 is FQGNSA. The CDR3: CASSLDGTGQETQYF. In DNA, the CDR3 is TGTGCCAGCAGCTTAGATGGTACAGGGCAAGAGACCCAGTACTTC.